These 27 T cell receptor beta chains came from one sample sequenced in a study of T cells in Graves' hyperthyroidism and ophthalmopathy. The source material, RNA transcripts, was used to amplify TCR beta CDR3 regions. First-round RT-PCR of the TCR CDR3 relied on the HTBI primer set. TCRdb independently ran MiXCR on the multiplex PCR reads; one entry per CDR3 protein. There are 340,000 or so distinct CDR3 sequences in the sample; 16% occur only once, and roughly 31% lies in the top ten. The sequencing input was blood. The receptors stem from a man aged 25-45 years with Graves' hyperthyroidism.

The rearrangement joins TRBV12-3 or TRBV12-4 to TRBJ2-5; no clear D gene. The CDR3 covers 15 residues. Trimming took 6 bases from V and 5 from J, leaving 19 bases between them. The CDR3 sequence is CASSQDGLVGETQYF. CDR3 in DNA: TGTGCCAGCAGCCAAGATGGGCTAGTCGGTGAGACCCAGTACTTC.

This clonotype was counted at least ten times. The V and J genes are TRBV6-1 and TRBJ2-7, with 7 nucleotides matching TRBD1. Germline loops: CDR1 MNHNS, CDR2 SASEGT. CDR3 size: 14 residues. V lost 6 bases and J lost 3; bases outside the gene matches: 8. The CDR3: CASRRTGRIYEQYF. DNA for the CDR3: TGTGCCAGCAGACGGACAGGTCGCATCTACGAGCAGTACTTC.

This clonotype was seen repeatedly, ten times or more. V and J are TRBV7-9 and TRBJ2-7; D may be TRBD1 (5 bases). Germline values: CDR1 SEHNR, CDR2 FQNEAQ (reference sequence). This CDR3 region has 16 residues. V lost 7 bases to trimming and J lost 6 bases, with 25 bases between them. CDR3 protein: CASTQAGGQGESEQYF. The CDR3 DNA is TGTGCCAGCACCCAAGCCGGCGGCCAGGGTGAATCCGAGCAGTACTTC.

This chain connects TRBV5-1 to TRBJ2-3; 7 nucleotides match TRBD1. The CDR3 runs to 14 residues. CDR1 SGHRS and CDR2 YFSETQ come from the germline V gene. V lost 2 bases, J lost 5 bases, and 5 bases stayed unmatched. The CDR3, as DNA: TGCGCCAGCAGCTTAGGGACAGAGCGAGATACGCAGTATTTT. Protein sequence: CASSLGTERDTQYF.

There are many counts of this clonotype. The chain joins TRBV3-1 to TRBJ1-1; no definite D call. CDR3 length: 14 amino acids. The V gene's germline CDR1 is LGHDT and CDR2 YNNKEL (reference sequence). V lost 0 bases and J 6 bases, leaving 11 bases between the germline ends. The CDR3: CASSQEVSSPEAFF. CDR3 DNA sequence: TGTGCCAGCAGCCAAGAGGTATCGAGTCCTGAAGCTTTCTTT. The full variable domain, rest sourced from reference TRBV3-1 and TRBJ1-1, is DTAVSQTPKYLVTQMGNDKSIKCEQNLGHDTMYWYKQDSKKFLKIMFSYNNKELIINETVPNRFSPKSPDKAHLNLHINSLELGDSAVYFCASSQEVSSPEAFFGQGTRLTVV.

The gene calls are TRBV28 and TRBJ2-7; 8 nucleotides agree with TRBD2. Germline V lookup: CDR1 MDHEN, CDR2 SYDVKM. The CDR3 is 13 residues long. V lost 3 bases and J lost 7; bases outside the gene matches: 5. The CDR3: CASSLGLVGEQYF. CDR3 in DNA: TGTGCCAGCAGTTTGGGACTAGTAGGTGAGCAGTACTTC.

This clonotype turned up a few times. The V and J genes are TRBV9 and TRBJ1-1; 7 nucleotides match TRBD1. This CDR3 contains 13 residues. Germline V CDR1 and CDR2: SGDLS, YYNGEE. V lost 7 bases and J lost 9; bases outside the gene matches: 12. DNA for the CDR3: TGTGCCAGCCGGGCCCGGGACAGTGCAAAAGCTTTCTTT. Translating it yields CASRARDSAKAFF.

This clonotype was recorded at least ten times. The gene calls are TRBV5-5 and TRBJ2-5; possibly TRBD1 for D (5 bases). Trimming shortened V by 1 base and J by 2 bases, and 12 bases separated the two germline ends. The germline CDR1 and CDR2 sequences are SGHKS and YYEKEE (reference sequence). CDR3 length equals 15 residues. In DNA form, the CDR3 reads TGTGCCAGCAGCTTGACTGGGGCAACTCAAGAGACCCAGTACTTC. This encodes CASSLTGATQETQYF. Drawing the rest from reference TRBV5-5 and TRBJ2-5, the complete variable domain is DAGVTQSPTHLIKTRGQQVTLRCSPISGHKSVSWYQQVLGQGPQFIFQYYEKEERGRGNFPDRFSARQFPNYSSELNVNALLLGDSALYLCASSLTGATQETQYFGPGTRLLVL.

Only a few counts were recorded for this clonotype. The rearrangement joins TRBV12-3 or TRBV12-4 to TRBJ2-3; 7 nucleotides line up with TRBD2. V gave up 6 bases and J gave up 4 bases; unmatched junction bases: 4. The CDR3 is made up of 13 amino acids. Here the CDR3 DNA reads TGTGCCAGCAGCACGCGGGGGTCAGATACGCAGTATTTT. This codes for CASSTRGSDTQYF.

This clonotype was recorded a few times. The chain recombines TRBV20-1 with TRBJ2-2; the D is unclear. The V gene's germline CDR1 is DFQATT and CDR2 SNEGSKA (reference sequence). Trimming left V 0 bases short and J 2 bases short, with 10 bases between. This CDR3 contains 15 residues. The CDR3 protein is CSARESGPNTGELFF. In nucleotides, the CDR3 is TGCAGTGCTAGAGAGTCTGGACCCAACACCGGGGAGCTGTTTTTT.

This clonotype was detected only a few times. The chain carries TRBV6-1 and TRBJ1-1, with a possible D match to TRBD1 (5 bases). There are 13 residues in the CDR3. Germline CDR1 is MNHNS and CDR2 is SASEGT. Deletions cut 5 bases from V and 7 bases from J, with 14 bases between. CDR3 DNA sequence: TGTGCCAGCAGTCGCACCGACAGTTTTGAAGCTTTCTTT. It encodes CASSRTDSFEAFF.

This rearrangement joins TRBV9 to TRBJ2-3; 10 positions agree with TRBD2. The germline CDR1 and CDR2 sequences are SGDLS and YYNGEE. J gave up 3 bases and V 3 bases, and 10 bases lay outside the gene matches. CDR3 size: 17 residues. The CDR3 coding sequence is TGTGCCAGCAGCGGGATGGTTTCTAGCGGGAGTACAGATACGCAGTATTTT. Amino acids: CASSGMVSSGSTDTQYF.

This clonotype was seen many times. The chain employs TRBV20-1 and TRBJ2-3; D is perhaps TRBD2 (5 bases). The germline V and J ends were trimmed by 3 bases and 6 bases, with 19 bases remaining between them. The CDR3 runs to 15 residues. The germline gives CDR1 DFQATT, CDR2 SNEGSKA (reference sequence). CDR3 region: CSASYAGPPRDTQYF. The CDR3 DNA reads as TGCAGTGCTAGTTACGCGGGCCCCCCTAGGGATACGCAGTATTTT.

The chain couples TRBV7-3 to TRBJ2-7; no reliable D call. Germline V gives CDR1 SGHTA, CDR2 FQGTGA. V shed 0 bases and J shed 5 bases, with 8 bases lying between them. This CDR3 region has 13 residues. The CDR3 DNA reads as TGTGCCAGCAGCTTAACGGGTCTTAACGAGCAGTACTTC. Amino acids: CASSLTGLNEQYF.

The gene calls are TRBV24-1 and TRBJ1-2; weak D call: TRBD1 (5 bases). In germline, CDR1 is KGHDR, CDR2 SFDVKD. V was trimmed by 3 bases and J by 4 bases, leaving 11 bases between them. There are 14 residues in the CDR3. The CDR3, as DNA: TGTGCCACCAGTGATCGGTGGGGGGTCTATGGCTACACCTTC. This gives the protein CATSDRWGVYGYTF.

This clonotype was counted at least ten times. The V and J genes are TRBV2 and TRBJ2-3; D perhaps matches TRBD2 (6 bases). V shed 6 bases and J shed 3 bases, with 19 bases lying between them. The CDR3 totals 16 residues. Germline V CDR1 and CDR2: SNHLY, FYNNEI. CDR3 in DNA: TGTGCCAGCAGGGCCTTGGGAGGATCAGTGACAGATACGCAGTATTTT. Encoded protein: CASRALGGSVTDTQYF.

This clonotype was detected a few times. This sequence joins TRBV29-1 and TRBJ2-7, with a weak D call TRBD1 (5 bases). Trimming took 6 bases from V and 3 from J, leaving 9 bases between them. The CDR3 totals 11 residues. Germline CDR1 is SQVTM and CDR2 is ANQGSEA. The CDR3, as DNA: TGCAGCGTCGTACAGGACTACGAGCAGTACTTC. This sequence encodes CSVVQDYEQYF.

Note on this clonotype: Germline is not matched at one junction end, which may reflect a read error. The rearrangement joins TRBV5-1 to TRBJ2-7; possible D gene TRBD2, 5 bases. CDR3 length: 14 residues. Germline values: CDR1 SGHRS, CDR2 YFSETQ. The CDR3 bases are TGTGCCAGCAGCCCGAGCGGAACCTCCCACGAGCAGTACTTC. It encodes CASSPSGTSHEQYF.

Concerning this clonotype itself: This may be a read error: a much more frequent sequence differs by one nucleotide. As the CDR3 is not closed by the conserved phenylalanine or tryptophan, this likely results from a read error. The rearrangement uses TRBV30 and TRBJ2-5; D ambiguous. Germline CDR1 and CDR2: GTSNPN and SVGIG (reference sequence). Trimming stripped 1 base from V and 0 bases from J, with 6 bases between. The CDR3 runs to 13 residues. In nucleotides, the CDR3 is TGTGCCTGGAGTGAGTACTACCAAGAGACCCAGTACTCC. It is translated as CAWSEYYQETQYS.

This clonotype appeared many times. This chain joins TRBV2 and TRBJ2-7, with D perhaps matching TRBD1 or TRBD2 (6 bases each). Trimming removed 8 bases from V and 2 bases from J, with 16 bases in between. Germline V lookup: CDR1 SNHLY, CDR2 FYNNEI. This CDR3 contains 14 residues. The chain's CDR3 is CASGSTEGAYEQYF. In DNA, the CDR3 is TGTGCCAGCGGTAGCACGGAGGGGGCCTACGAGCAGTACTTC.

The chain is built from TRBV10-2 and TRBJ1-6; D remains ambiguous. The CDR3 loop spans 13 amino acids. Germline lookup yields CDR1 WSHSY and CDR2 SAAADI. V lost 0 bases, J lost 6 bases, and 3 bases lay in between. In DNA, the CDR3 is TGCGCCAGCAGTGAGTCTGTTAATTCACCCCTCCACTTT. This gives the protein CASSESVNSPLHF.

The table lists this clonotype with a few counts. The CDR3 protein is CASSVGGIYNEQFF. CDR3 bases: TGTGCCAGCAGCGTAGGTGGGATCTACAATGAGCAGTTCTTC. The V and J genes are TRBV11-3 and TRBJ2-1; D is unresolved. Germline V gene lookup returns CDR1 SGHNT and CDR2 YENEEA. Trimming took off 5 bases at V and 3 bases at J, with 11 bases between the two ends. The CDR3 extends over 14 amino acids. The full variable domain, with the rest looked up from reference TRBV11-3 and TRBJ2-1, is EAGVVQSPRYKIIEKKQPVAFWCNPISGHNTLYWYLQNLGQGPELLIRYENEEAVDDSQLPKDRFSAERLKGVDSTLKIQPAELGDSAVYLCASSVGGIYNEQFFGPGTRLTVL.

This clonotype has a handful of counts. The chain employs TRBV27 and TRBJ1-1, with unresolved D. Germline values: CDR1 MNHEY, CDR2 SMNVEV (reference sequence). This CDR3 has 15 amino acids. Trimming removed 7 bases at V and 5 bases at J, with 20 bases between. The CDR3 here is CASTAGGGWVTEAFF. DNA of the CDR3: TGTGCCAGCACTGCGGGAGGAGGGTGGGTAACTGAAGCTTTCTTT.

V usage is TRBV7-9 and J usage is TRBJ2-1; TRBD1 agrees at 8 bases. This CDR3 is built from 14 residues. The V and J ends lost 5 bases and 8 bases, in that order; junction bases with no gene match: 8. Germline V lookup: CDR1 SEHNR, CDR2 FQNEAQ (reference sequence). The CDR3 spells CASSQGQGSDEQFF. CDR3 DNA sequence: TGTGCCAGCAGCCAAGGACAGGGCTCCGATGAGCAGTTCTTC.

This chain links TRBV3-1 with TRBJ2-2; no definite D call. Between the trimmed V and J ends, which lost 6 bases and 5 bases, there was a span of 10 bases. This CDR3 region has 13 residues. CDR1 is LGHDT and CDR2 is YNNKEL in the germline V gene (reference sequence). As DNA, the CDR3 is TGTGCCAGCAGTGAAAGGTGGACCGGGGAGCTGTTTTTT. It yields the protein CASSERWTGELFF.

The chain joins TRBV7-6 to TRBJ2-5; no reliable D call. The germline gives CDR1 SGHVS, CDR2 FNYEAQ. Trimming left V 5 bases short and J 9 bases short, with 13 bases between. The CDR3 is 12 residues long. CDR3 DNA sequence: TGTGCCAGCAGCCCCAATCTTCGGGCCCAGTACTTC. As protein: CASSPNLRAQYF.

This clonotype was seen at least ten times. The chain carries TRBV20-1 and TRBJ2-7; D perhaps matches TRBD2 (6 bases). The V gene lost 1 base and the J gene lost 1 base, with 11 bases spanning the gap. CDR3 size: 14 residues. Per the germline V gene, CDR1 is DFQATT and CDR2 is SNEGSKA (reference sequence). The DNA of the CDR3 is TGCAGTGCTAGAGGGATTGCGGGGTCCTACGAGCAGTACTTC. Protein product: CSARGIAGSYEQYF.